Below are 28 T cell receptor beta chains sequenced from a single sample in a study of control samples from healthy donors and cancer patients. Sequenced by immunoSEQ multiplex PCR; TCRdb stores in-frame clones only, minus some. The sample lists around 110,000 clones, around 89% occurring once. The sample consisted of PBMCs. These receptors all stem from a woman aged 45-65 years with colorectal cancer.

The chain employs TRBV6-6 and TRBJ1-1, with D uncertain. With 8 bases removed from V and 3 bases from J, the gap between germline ends came to 10 bases. The CDR3 is made up of 12 amino acids. The germline V gene has CDR1 MNHNY and CDR2 SVGAGI (reference sequence). CDR3 sequence reads: CASGIGDTEAFF. The CDR3 region has the DNA TGTGCCAGCGGAATTGGGGACACTGAAGCTTTCTTT.

V is TRBV6-5 and J is TRBJ1-1, with TRBD1 identical over 8 bases. CDR1 MNHEY and CDR2 SVGAGI come from the germline V gene. V shed 2 bases and J 5 bases; nucleotides not matched to a gene: 7. This CDR3 has 15 residues. CDR3 residues: CASSYLTGGRTEAFF. The CDR3 DNA sequence: TGTGCCAGCAGTTACCTCACAGGGGGAAGGACTGAAGCTTTCTTT.

This clone was seen a few times. The chain joins TRBV12-3 or TRBV12-4 to TRBJ1-2; D unclear. V lost 3 bases to trimming and J lost 7 bases, with 12 bases between them. The CDR3 has 13 residues. CDR3 protein: CASSFRTGIGYTF. In DNA form, the CDR3 reads TGTGCCAGCAGTTTTAGGACCGGGATTGGCTACACCTTC.

This clone was detected once. The chain carries TRBV19 and TRBJ2-1; D is ambiguous. The V end was cut by 6 bases, the J end by 5 bases, with 5 bases between. The CDR3 totals 11 residues. CDR1 and CDR2 from the germline V gene are LNHDA and SQIVND (reference sequence). CDR3 amino acids: CASRTHNEQFF. CDR3 DNA sequence: TGTGCCAGTAGGACCCACAATGAGCAGTTCTTC. Full variable domain (outside the CDR3, taken from reference TRBV19 and TRBJ2-1): DGGITQSPKYLFRKEGQNVTLSCEQNLNHDAMYWYRQDPGQGLRLIYYSQIVNDFQKGDIAEGYSVSREKKESFPLTVTSAQKNPTAFYLCASRTHNEQFFGPGTRLTVL.

The rearrangement links TRBV3-1 (or the pseudogene TRBV3-2) to TRBJ2-4, with TRBD1 matching over 12 bases. CDR3 length: 16 amino acids. V trimming: 5 bases; J trimming: 8 bases; junction bases outside the gene matches: 10. CDR1 is LGHDT and CDR2 is YNNKEL in the germline V gene (reference sequence). The chain's CDR3 is CASSVGGTGGADIQYF. The CDR3 nucleotides read TGTGCCAGCAGCGTCGGCGGGACAGGGGGCGCGGACATTCAGTACTTC.

V and J are TRBV7-9 and TRBJ1-2, with D hard to call. This CDR3 contains 13 residues. Germline CDR1 is SEHNR and CDR2 is FQNEAQ (reference sequence). Trimming stripped 1 base from V and 0 bases from J, with 3 bases between. This CDR3 is CASSLVANYGYTF. In DNA form, the CDR3 reads TGTGCCAGCAGCTTAGTAGCTAACTATGGCTACACCTTC.

The chain is built from TRBV10-3 and TRBJ1-1; D remains unclear. V lost 5 bases and J 8 bases, leaving 9 bases between the germline ends. Looked up from germline, CDR1 is ENHRY and CDR2 is SYGVKD. This CDR3 spans 11 amino acids. CDR3 DNA: TGTGCCATCAGTACAACAGACGAAGCTTTCTTT. Translation: CAISTTDEAFF.

The V call is TRBV2, the J call TRBJ2-3, with D uncertain. This CDR3 spans 13 amino acids. Germline CDR1 and CDR2: SNHLY and FYNNEI. The V and J ends lost 1 base and 4 bases respectively, with 6 bases between them. CDR3 protein: CASSEVTADTQYF. CDR3 sequence (DNA): TGTGCCAGCAGTGAAGTGACGGCAGATACGCAGTATTTT.

The chain employs TRBV6-5 and TRBJ2-1, with TRBD2 identical over 9 bases. Germline V gives CDR1 MNHEY, CDR2 SVGAGI. The CDR3 has 15 amino acids. With 4 bases clipped from V and 6 bases from J, the junction kept 7 bases outside the gene matches. The CDR3 here is CASSSVAGAPNEQFF. The CDR3 nucleotides read TGTGCCAGCAGTTCCGTAGCGGGGGCCCCCAATGAGCAGTTCTTC.

The CDR3 DNA follows: TGTGCCAGTAGTCCAATCGACGGATATAATTCACCCCTCCACTTT. This codes for CASSPIDGYNSPLHF. The rearrangement links TRBV19 to TRBJ1-6, with no clear D. The germline V gene has CDR1 LNHDA and CDR2 SQIVND (reference sequence). The length of the CDR3 is 15 residues. The V end was cut by 5 bases, the J end by 4 bases, with 12 bases between.

This chain uses TRBV30 with TRBJ2-5; no reliable D call. The CDR3 has 14 residues. CDR1 and CDR2 (germline): GTSNPN, SVGIG (reference sequence). The V end lost 7 bases, the J end lost 2 bases, and 17 bases lay between the germline ends. The CDR3 loop is CALGKGFGQETQYF. The CDR3 DNA reads as TGTGCCTTGGGGAAGGGCTTCGGGCAAGAGACCCAGTACTTC.

The gene calls are TRBV6-5 and TRBJ2-4, with D possibly TRBD1 on 6 matching bases. V gave up 2 bases and J gave up 6 bases, with 11 bases separating them. The CDR3 is 14 amino acids. Germline lookup yields CDR1 MNHEY and CDR2 SVGAGI. The CDR3 DNA sequence: TGTGCCAGCAGTTACGAGGGACACCGAAACATTCAGTACTTC. Protein product: CASSYEGHRNIQYF.

This clone came up once. The chain employs TRBV10-3 and TRBJ2-7; 9 bases map to TRBD1. The germline V gene encodes CDR1 ENHRY and CDR2 SYGVKD. There are 14 residues in the CDR3. J was trimmed by 3 bases and V by 4 bases; bases with no gene match: 4. In DNA form, the CDR3 reads TGTGCCATCAGTGTGAAGACAGGGGGCTACGAGCAGTACTTC. It encodes CAISVKTGGYEQYF.

Notes on this clone: The sample carries other DNA sequences with the same CDR3. The genes are TRBV18 and TRBJ1-1, with 10 nucleotides matching TRBD1. The germline CDR1 and CDR2 sequences are KGHSH and LQKENI. J gave up 5 bases and V 3 bases, and 0 bases lay outside the gene matches. CDR3 length: 13 amino acids. CDR3 in amino acids: CASSPGQGTEAFF. The CDR3 DNA follows: TGTGCCAGCTCACCGGGACAGGGGACTGAAGCTTTCTTT. Variable domain in full (rest from reference TRBV18 and TRBJ1-1): NAGVMQNPRHLVRRRGQEARLRCSPMKGHSHVYWYRQLPEEGLKFMVYLQKENIIDESGMPKERFSAEFPKEGPSILRIQQVVRGDSAAYFCASSPGQGTEAFFGQGTRLTVV.

This rearrangement joins TRBV7-9 to TRBJ1-1, with D maybe TRBD1 (5 bases). The CDR3 is 16 amino acids. Germline-derived CDR1 and CDR2 are SEHNR and FQNEAQ (reference sequence). V was trimmed by 5 bases and J by 5 bases, leaving 21 bases between them. Here the CDR3 reads CASSHRGALGGTEAFF. The CDR3 DNA reads TGTGCCAGCAGCCACCGAGGAGCACTCGGGGGTACTGAAGCTTTCTTT.

The chain carries TRBV9 and TRBJ2-7, with 9 positions matching TRBD1. The CDR3 extends over 16 amino acids. Germline V gene lookup returns CDR1 SGDLS and CDR2 YYNGEE. With 2 bases clipped from V and 5 bases from J, the junction kept 11 bases outside the gene matches. CDR3 sequence reads: CASSVFPGTGIDEQYF. As DNA, the CDR3 is TGTGCCAGCAGCGTCTTCCCCGGGACAGGGATAGACGAGCAGTACTTC. Full variable domain (rest looked up from reference TRBV9 and TRBJ2-7): DSGVTQTPKHLITATGQRVTLRCSPRSGDLSVYWYQQSLDQGLQFLIQYYNGEERAKGNILERFSAQQFPDLHSELNLSSLELGDSALYFCASSVFPGTGIDEQYFGPGTRLTVT.

V is TRBV9 and J is TRBJ2-7; D could derive from TRBD1 or TRBD2 (5 bases each). Germline lookup yields CDR1 SGDLS and CDR2 YYNGEE. With 3 bases removed from V and 4 bases from J, the gap between germline ends came to 17 bases. This CDR3 comprises 15 residues. CDR3 protein: CASSASGTGLYEQYF. The CDR3 bases are TGTGCCAGCAGCGCTTCTGGGACCGGCCTATACGAGCAGTACTTC.

The V and J genes are TRBV7-8 and TRBJ1-4, with a weak D call TRBD1 (6 bases). CDR1 and CDR2 (germline): SGHVS, FQNEAQ. V lost 0 bases to trimming and J lost 0 bases, with 11 bases between them. This CDR3 contains 17 residues. The CDR3 DNA reads TGTGCCAGCAGCTTAGCAAGGGGGGTTGCAACTAATGAAAAACTGTTTTTT. It yields the protein CASSLARGVATNEKLFF.

The chain combines TRBV25-1 with TRBJ2-1; D not resolved. This CDR3 comprises 12 residues. Deletions cut 8 bases from V and 6 bases from J, with 11 bases between. The germline CDR1 and CDR2 sequences are MGHDK and SYGVNS. CDR3 DNA sequence: TGTGCCAGCCGAGTAGACCCCAATGAGCAGTTCTTC. It specifies CASRVDPNEQFF.

The gene calls are TRBV7-2 and TRBJ1-6, with unresolved D. CDR1 SGHTA and CDR2 FQGNSA come from the germline V gene. Trimming stripped 1 base from V and 0 bases from J, with 7 bases between. The CDR3 consists of 16 residues. CDR3 in DNA: TGTGCCAGCAGCTTAGTATCCAGCTCCTATAATTCACCCCTCCACTTT. Its protein product is CASSLVSSSYNSPLHF.

The chain couples TRBV3-1 (or the pseudogene TRBV3-2) to TRBJ2-1; no reliable D call. Trimming cost V 7 bases and J 0 bases, with 10 bases left between them. Germline V lookup: CDR1 LGHDT, CDR2 YNNKEL (reference sequence). The CDR3 is made up of 14 amino acids. The CDR3, as DNA: TGTGCCAGCACCCCGGAAAGCTCCTACAATGAGCAGTTCTTC. Translation: CASTPESSYNEQFF.

The chain employs TRBV28 and TRBJ1-3, with D maybe TRBD1 (5 bases). V was trimmed by 5 bases and J by 0 bases, leaving 11 bases between them. The germline CDR1 and CDR2 sequences are MDHEN and SYDVKM. This CDR3 has 15 amino acids. CDR3 in DNA: TGTGCCAGCAGTGCGCGGGACTACTCTGGAAACACCATATATTTT. Protein: CASSARDYSGNTIYF.

The chain combines TRBV21-1 with TRBJ1-4. TRBV21-1 is a pseudogene locus. This CDR3 contains 14 residues. The CDR3 DNA reads TGTGCCAGCAGCAGCTACAGAGGTAATGAAAAACTGTTTTTT. Its translation: CASSSYRGNEKLFF.

This rearrangement joins TRBV5-6 to TRBJ2-2, with 7 bases matching TRBD2. The CDR3 length is 14 residues. Trimming took 7 bases from V and 4 from J; bases not matched to a gene: 7. Germline-derived CDR1 and CDR2 are SGHDT and YYEEEE. The CDR3 loop is CASDKAGITGELFF. For the CDR3, the DNA is TGTGCCAGCGATAAAGCGGGGATCACCGGGGAGCTGTTTTTT.

The V gene is TRBV28, the J gene TRBJ1-5, with D possibly being TRBD1 (5 bases). CDR1 is MDHEN, CDR2 SYDVKM, per germline. V lost 8 bases to trimming and J lost 6 bases, with 14 bases between them. This CDR3 comprises 13 residues. The CDR3 protein is CASVGGEVQPQHF. For the CDR3, the DNA is TGTGCCAGCGTCGGAGGGGAGGTTCAGCCCCAGCATTTT.

The rearrangement uses TRBV2 and TRBJ1-2; D might be TRBD1 (5 bases). Germline loops: CDR1 SNHLY, CDR2 FYNNEI. Trimming shortened V by 7 bases and J by 4 bases, and 16 bases separated the two germline ends. The CDR3 has 14 residues. The CDR3 loop is CASTPVWGSYGYTF. The CDR3 DNA is TGTGCCAGCACCCCGGTGTGGGGGAGCTATGGCTACACCTTC.

The V and J genes are TRBV11-3 and TRBJ2-2, with unresolved D. From germline, CDR1 is SGHNT and CDR2 YENEEA. The V end was cut by 0 bases, the J end by 5 bases, with 10 bases between. This CDR3 has 15 amino acids. In nucleotides, the CDR3 is TGTGCCAGCAGCTTAGACCTCCAAGTTACCGGGGAGCTGTTTTTT. Amino acid sequence: CASSLDLQVTGELFF.

This sequence joins TRBV7-9 and TRBJ1-2, with TRBD1 matching 9 bases. This CDR3 has 13 residues. The germline gives CDR1 SEHNR, CDR2 FQNEAQ (reference sequence). The trim removed 5 bases at V and 9 bases at J, leaving 7 bases unmatched. The chain's CDR3 is CASSHGTGTRYTF. CDR3 nucleotides: TGTGCCAGCAGCCATGGGACAGGGACTCGCTACACCTTC.